These 29 T cell receptor beta chains originate from one sample sequenced in a study of T-cell memory formation after mild COVID-19. MiXCR, run by TCRdb on the 5' RACE reads, gives a single entry per CDR3 protein. Altogether fewer than 700,000 distinct CDR3 sequences are present, less than 25% being singletons, with the ten largest covering approximately 8%. Sequencing input: PBMCs or a T cell subset sorted from them (not recorded which). The receptors were sampled from an adult woman who had mild COVID-19 (a few samples of this study predate the infection). Cell type and time point are not known.

This clonotype was counted a few times. V gene TRBV20-1 combines with J gene TRBJ1-1, with no clear D. The germline V and J ends were trimmed by 6 bases and 1 base, with 15 bases remaining between them. The germline gives CDR1 DFQATT, CDR2 SNEGSKA (reference sequence). The CDR3 is 14 amino acids. CDR3 coding DNA: TGCAGTGCCTCAGGTTGGCAGACGAACACTGAAGCTTTCTTT. The encoded protein is CSASGWQTNTEAFF.

The V call is TRBV28, the J call TRBJ2-1; D is possibly TRBD1 or TRBD2 (6 bases each). Per the germline V gene, CDR1 is MDHEN and CDR2 is SYDVKM. The CDR3 is 16 residues long. V lost 8 bases, J lost 5 bases, and 22 bases lay in between. The CDR3 here is CASLYARGRIHNEQFF. The CDR3 DNA is TGTGCCAGCTTATATGCTAGGGGGAGGATCCACAATGAGCAGTTCTTC.

This clonotype appeared a few times. The V and J genes are TRBV6-5 and TRBJ2-5; TRBD1 aligns across 9 bases. Trimming cost V 0 bases and J 4 bases; bases outside gene matches: 0. The CDR3 is 14 residues long. Germline V gene lookup returns CDR1 MNHEY and CDR2 SVGAGI. CDR3 sequence (DNA): TGTGCCAGCAGTTACTCGGACAGGGGAGAGACCCAGTACTTC. This gives the protein CASSYSDRGETQYF.

The rearrangement uses TRBV4-2 and TRBJ1-1; the D gene is possibly TRBD1 (6 bases). Trimming removed 0 bases at V and 3 bases at J, with 14 bases between. The CDR3 consists of 16 residues. CDR1 LGHNA and CDR2 YNFKEQ come from the germline V gene. Written as DNA, the CDR3 is TGTGCCAGCAGCCAAGATCCAGGAGGGGGGGACACTGAAGCTTTCTTT. Translation gives CASSQDPGGGDTEAFF.

The V call is TRBV20-1, the J call TRBJ2-1; TRBD2 matches 7 bases. This CDR3 is built from 13 residues. Looked up from germline, CDR1 is DFQATT and CDR2 is SNEGSKA (reference sequence). The trim removed 3 bases at V and 5 bases at J, leaving 4 bases unmatched. The DNA of the CDR3 is TGCAGTGCTAGTTCCGGGACTAACAATGAGCAGTTCTTC. Its protein is CSASSGTNNEQFF.

This clonotype was observed a few times. This chain uses TRBV5-4 with TRBJ1-5, with D possibly matching TRBD1 (6 bases). The CDR3 has 12 residues. V was trimmed by 0 bases and J by 11 bases, leaving 9 bases between them. Germline CDR1 and CDR2: SGHNT and YYREEE (reference sequence). CDR3 in DNA: TGTGCCAGCAGCTTGGAGGGGGGAACCCAGCATTTT. It codes for CASSLEGGTQHF.

The table lists this clonotype with a count of one. The chain recombines TRBV4-2 with TRBJ1-3; D is undetermined. With 0 bases removed from V and 0 bases from J, the gap between germline ends came to 6 bases. Germline CDR1 reads LGHNA; CDR2 reads YNFKEQ. This CDR3 spans 15 amino acids. In nucleotides, the CDR3 is TGTGCCAGCAGCCAAGATGGGAACTCTGGAAACACCATATATTTT. Protein product: CASSQDGNSGNTIYF.

This clonotype was seen a few times. The chain employs TRBV20-1 and TRBJ2-5, with unresolved D. The CDR3 covers 13 residues. Germline values: CDR1 DFQATT, CDR2 SNEGSKA (reference sequence). The V end was cut by 5 bases, the J end by 7 bases, with 17 bases between. The CDR3 DNA sequence: TGCAGTGCTCTCGCCTACCCGGAGAGGACCCAGTACTTC. Its protein is CSALAYPERTQYF.

There are many counts of this clonotype. The chain combines TRBV7-2 with TRBJ2-3; D gene ambiguous. V lost 2 bases to trimming and J lost 3 bases, with 9 bases between them. CDR3 length: 14 amino acids. The V gene's germline CDR1 is SGHTA and CDR2 FQGNSA. CDR3 DNA sequence: TGTGCCAGCAGCTTAAGGGCCGGGACAGATACGCAGTATTTT. It encodes CASSLRAGTDTQYF.

This clonotype was recorded at least ten times. The rearrangement uses TRBV7-9 and TRBJ2-1, with 11 bases lining up with TRBD2. Per germline, CDR1 SEHNR and CDR2 FQNEAQ (reference sequence). Unmatched junction bases numbered 2, after V lost 6 bases and J lost 1 base. This CDR3 is 15 amino acids long. The CDR3 region has the DNA TGTGCCAGCAGACCTAGCGGGAGGTCCTACAATGAGCAGTTCTTC. It is translated as CASRPSGRSYNEQFF.

The chain carries TRBV6-5 and TRBJ1-2; D is unresolved. From germline, CDR1 is MNHEY and CDR2 SVGAGI. The CDR3 loop spans 14 amino acids. V was shortened by 6 bases and J by 6 bases, with 17 bases between the two germline ends. The CDR3 sequence: CASSPRATYDGYTF. CDR3 in DNA: TGTGCCAGCAGCCCTCGGGCCACCTATGATGGCTACACCTTC.

The J gene is TRBJ1-5, the V gene TRBV12-3 or TRBV12-4; weak D call: TRBD1 (5 bases). V lost 6 bases and J lost 10, with 19 bases in between. The CDR3 length is 14 residues. Here the CDR3 DNA reads TGTGCCAGCAGCGCCTTTGGGGGGGACCAACCCCAGCATTTT. This gives the protein CASSAFGGDQPQHF.

This clonotype was counted a few times. The J gene is TRBJ2-5, the V gene TRBV12-3 or TRBV12-4; D is perhaps TRBD1 or TRBD2 (5 bases each). V was pared by 5 bases and J by 7 bases, with 14 bases between. The CDR3 is 13 residues long. CDR3 region: CASSSGGAGTQYF. CDR3 sequence (DNA): TGTGCCAGCAGTAGTGGGGGTGCGGGGACCCAGTACTTC.

V is TRBV29-1 and J is TRBJ1-1; D gene uncertain. V was trimmed by 5 bases and J by 4 bases, leaving 11 bases between them. This CDR3 has 12 residues. Germline CDR1 is SQVTM and CDR2 is ANQGSEA. CDR3 region: CSVPSLTTEAFF. CDR3 bases: TGCAGCGTTCCCTCATTAACCACTGAAGCTTTCTTT.

This clonotype is a singleton in its sample. The junction departs from the called germline gene at one end, perhaps through a read error. This rearrangement joins TRBV6-2 or TRBV6-3 to TRBJ2-1; 9 bases are a match to TRBD1. Germline V gene sequence: CDR1 MNHEY, CDR2 SVGEGT. The CDR3 loop spans 15 amino acids. The DNA for the CDR3 is TGTGCCAACAGTCGCGGCGGGACAGGGTACAATGAGCAGTTCTTC. This sequence encodes CANSRGGTGYNEQFF.

This clonotype was seen only a few times. This chain connects TRBV11-2 to TRBJ2-7, with D possibly matching TRBD2 (5 bases). Trimming took 0 bases from V and 4 from J, leaving 10 bases between them. The germline V gene has CDR1 SGHAT and CDR2 FQNNGV. CDR3 size: 14 residues. CDR3 nucleotides: TGTGCCAGCAGCTTAGAAGCGGAACCGTACGAGCAGTACTTC. Its translation: CASSLEAEPYEQYF.

V usage is TRBV2 and J usage is TRBJ2-3; 9 bases agree with TRBD2. This CDR3 spans 15 amino acids. Trimming removed 4 bases from V and 3 bases from J; junction bases left unmatched: 5. Looked up from germline, CDR1 is SNHLY and CDR2 is FYNNEI. CDR3 amino acids: CASSGERGETDTQYF. CDR3 DNA sequence: TGTGCCAGCAGTGGCGAGCGGGGGGAAACAGATACGCAGTATTTT.

V is TRBV7-3 and J is TRBJ2-5; perhaps D is TRBD1 or TRBD2 (5 bases each). CDR3 length: 13 amino acids. Per the germline V gene, CDR1 is SGHTA and CDR2 is FQGTGA. Trimming took 3 bases from V and 5 from J, leaving 10 bases between them. This chain's CDR3 is CASSFRDGETQYF. In DNA form, the CDR3 reads TGTGCCAGCAGCTTCAGGGACGGGGAGACCCAGTACTTC.

The chain uses TRBV7-9 and TRBJ2-1; tentatively, D is TRBD2 (6 bases). CDR1 is SEHNR and CDR2 is FQNEAQ in the germline V gene (reference sequence). V was cut by 5 bases and J by 2 bases, with 13 bases left in between. CDR3 length: 15 residues. The CDR3 region is CASSQRLGPYNEQFF. The CDR3 bases are TGTGCCAGCAGCCAAAGACTAGGCCCCTACAATGAGCAGTTCTTC.

The rearrangement uses TRBV7-2 and TRBJ2-3; 16 bases agree with TRBD2. Trimming at V came to 5 bases and at J to 6 bases, leaving 5 bases not matched to a gene. CDR1 and CDR2 (germline): SGHTA, FQGNSA. This CDR3 has 16 amino acids. For the CDR3, the DNA is TGTGCCAGCAGCCGCGAGGGACTAGCGGGGGGGGATACGCAGTATTTT. Its translation: CASSREGLAGGDTQYF. Full variable domain (rest looked up from reference TRBV7-2 and TRBJ2-3): GAGVSQSPSNKVTEKGKDVELRCDPISGHTALYWYRQSLGQGLEFLIYFQGNSAPDKSGLPSDRFSAERTGGSVSTLTIQRTQQEDSAVYLCASSREGLAGGDTQYFGPGTRLTVL.

CDR3 bases: TGTGCCAGCAGCTCGCCGTTAGGCGGGGAAGAGACCCAGTACTTC. The encoded protein is CASSSPLGGEETQYF. This chain uses TRBV7-9 with TRBJ2-5; a possible D gene is TRBD2 (6 bases). From germline, CDR1 is SEHNR and CDR2 FQNEAQ (reference sequence). Trimming pared 4 bases from V and 3 bases from J, leaving 15 bases between. The CDR3 has 15 amino acids.

V and J are TRBV29-1 and TRBJ1-2; D might be TRBD1 (6 bases). Germline V gives CDR1 SQVTM, CDR2 ANQGSEA. V dropped 7 bases and J dropped 10 bases, with 22 bases sitting between them. The CDR3 runs 13 residues. CDR3 sequence (DNA): TGCAGCGCCATGCAGGGGTCCCGGGGAGACTACACCTTC. Translating gives CSAMQGSRGDYTF.

The V call is TRBV3-1, the J call TRBJ2-1, with a weak D call TRBD2 (6 bases). The CDR3 runs 19 residues. CDR1 is LGHDT and CDR2 is YNNKEL in the germline V gene (reference sequence). The V gene lost 6 bases and the J gene lost 2 bases, with 26 bases spanning the gap. CDR3 sequence reads: CASRASGVGRAGTYNEQFF. The CDR3 DNA reads TGTGCCAGCAGGGCCTCGGGGGTGGGCCGTGCGGGAACCTACAATGAGCAGTTCTTC.

This clonotype has more than one count but fewer than ten. This chain connects TRBV20-1 to TRBJ1-1; 7 bases line up with TRBD1. In germline, CDR1 is DFQATT, CDR2 SNEGSKA (reference sequence). The CDR3 totals 13 residues. Trimming removed 6 bases from V and 5 bases from J; junction bases left unmatched: 9. The CDR3 spells CSARRGLSTEAFF. CDR3 nucleotides: TGCAGTGCCAGGAGGGGGCTTTCGACTGAAGCTTTCTTT.

This clonotype turned up a few times. This chain connects TRBV30 to TRBJ2-7, with D perhaps TRBD1 or TRBD2 (6 bases each). Trimming left V 1 base short and J 0 bases short, with 7 bases between. The length of the CDR3 is 13 residues. CDR1 and CDR2 (germline): GTSNPN, SVGIG (reference sequence). CDR3 coding DNA: TGTGCCTGGAGTGGGGGGGCCTCCTACGAGCAGTACTTC. Translating it yields CAWSGGASYEQYF.

This clonotype was seen only a few times. The rearrangement links TRBV6-5 to TRBJ2-7; D is undetermined. From germline, CDR1 is MNHEY and CDR2 SVGAGI. V gave up 8 bases and J gave up 2 bases, with 16 bases separating them. The CDR3 totals 14 residues. Written as DNA, the CDR3 is TGTGCCAGCGGCTTAATGGAAAAGGCCTACGAGCAGTACTTC. Its translation is CASGLMEKAYEQYF.

The chain couples TRBV18 to TRBJ1-2, with 7 bases matching TRBD1. The CDR3 sequence is 18 residues long. Germline V gene sequence: CDR1 KGHSH, CDR2 LQKENI. The J segment lost 5 bases and the V segment lost 3 bases, leaving 18 bases of the junction unmatched. CDR3 in amino acids: CASSPVNSLRGGPYGYTF. For the CDR3, the DNA is TGTGCCAGCTCACCTGTCAACAGCCTAAGAGGGGGCCCTTATGGCTACACCTTC.

The chain carries TRBV5-6 and TRBJ2-4, with D tentatively TRBD1 (5 bases). Trimming removed 4 bases at V and 7 bases at J, with 15 bases between. Germline-derived CDR1 and CDR2 are SGHDT and YYEEEE. There are 14 residues in the CDR3. The CDR3 spells CASSIRQLVNIQYF. The DNA of the CDR3 is TGTGCCAGCAGCATAAGACAGCTGGTTAACATTCAGTACTTC.

The chain uses TRBV2 and TRBJ1-1; no firm D call. Germline lookup yields CDR1 SNHLY and CDR2 FYNNEI. V dropped 6 bases and J dropped 9 bases, with 17 bases sitting between them. This CDR3 has 13 residues. CDR3 sequence reads: CASRGMVGPQAFF. CDR3 DNA sequence: TGTGCCAGCAGGGGCATGGTCGGCCCGCAAGCTTTCTTT. Combining the CDR3 with reference TRBV2 and TRBJ1-1 gives the whole variable domain EPEVTQTPSHQVTQMGQEVILRCVPISNHLYFYWYRQILGQKVEFLVSFYNNEISEKSEIFDDQFSVERPDGSNFTLKIRSTKLEDSAMYFCASRGMVGPQAFFGQGTRLTVV.